This section outlines one TCR beta chain sequence together with its context. What this receptor recognizes is not known. Base qualities are not provided; no much larger clone lies one nucleotide away. The immunoSEQ Assay, a bias-controlled multiplex PCR, was used to amplify TCRbeta CDR3 regions from genomic DNA. In the original analysis: Nucleated cell counts per sample were estimated from amplification of reference gene primers within the assay. To quantify the absolute abundance of each unique TCRbeta CDR3 rearrangement, sequence reads were collapsed and filtered. For each sample, productive Simpson clonality was calculated by taking the square root of Simpson's diversity index across productive rearrangements. Imported from immuneACCESS, the table was reduced by TCRdb to in-frame sequences with V and J called. These copies leave out some clones; in studies compared against another copy, an unresolved V gene accounts for under half, and the cause of the remainder is not known. D and trimming were read from the DNA, whereas the V and J calls and clone size are those reported in that table. For this sample there are some 91,000 clones; more than 75% appear just once. The top ten clones comprise around 7% of the sample.

Each collaborating institution followed its own protocols to collect whole blood in K2EDTA tubes. For TCRbeta analysis, collaborators shipped samples in one of three forms: frozen whole blood, isolated PBMCs, or DNA extracted from either of those sample types. The data were taken from a study of blood T cell repertoires in COVID-19 (dated by TCRdb to the early 2020s). Turning to the overall study: Samples covering the acute and convalescent phases of COVID-19 were provided by collaborators in the United States, Italy and Spain. The prospective study material was composed of cDNA or gDNA derived from T cells, B-cell-depleted T cells, or PBMCs. The dataset comprised deeply sampled blood TCRbeta repertoires from subjects exposed to, actively infected with, or recovered from COVID-19. The repertoires were made available in a free public database intended to serve as a resource for research on the immune response to SARS-CoV-2. The samples were drawn from two sources: the first 160 participants of the ongoing ImmuneRACE study, and over 950 subjects contributed by 6 global collaborators. Nearly every sample came with metadata listing a de-identified subject ID, COVID-19 status, age in years and sex. Where available, HLA class I and class II types were obtained from metadata supplied by the sample provider rather than from assay-based typing. General findings and caveats noted by the study authors: Clinical and demographic metadata were provided uncurated, with the amount varying by source and participant.

The V and J ends are trimmed by 6 bases and 6 bases, leaving 14 bases between them. The CDR3 runs 14 amino acids, cysteine and phenylalanine included. Only the CDR3 region is kept as DNA, spanning 42 bases read in frame from base 1. CDR1 MDHEN and CDR2 SYDVKM were looked up in the germline V gene. The sequence was obtained from a man in his 70s with acute or convalescent COVID-19. The chain uses TRBV28 and TRBJ2-2, and possibly TRBD2, on 5 matching bases. Source material: peripheral blood. The CDR3 here reads CASRTGDEAGELFF. The DNA sequence reads TGTGCCAGCAGGACCGGGGATGAGGCCGGGGAGCTGTTTTTT.